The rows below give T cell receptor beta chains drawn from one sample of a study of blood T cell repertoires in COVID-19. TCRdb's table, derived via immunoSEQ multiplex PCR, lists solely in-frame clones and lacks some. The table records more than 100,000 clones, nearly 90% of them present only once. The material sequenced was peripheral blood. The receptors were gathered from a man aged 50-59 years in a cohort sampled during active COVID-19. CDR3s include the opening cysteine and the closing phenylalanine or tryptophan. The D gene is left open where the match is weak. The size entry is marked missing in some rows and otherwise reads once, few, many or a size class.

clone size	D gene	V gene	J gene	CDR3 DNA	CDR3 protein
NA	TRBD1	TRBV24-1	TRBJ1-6	TGTGCCACCAGCCGGACAGGGGAGTCACCCCTCCACTTT	CATSRTGESPLHF
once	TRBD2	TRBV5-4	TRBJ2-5	TGTGCCAGCAGCTCCTATTCGGGGGGGCCCGAGACCCAGTACTTC	CASSSYSGGPETQYF
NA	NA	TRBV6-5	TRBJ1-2	TGTGCCAACATTACAGGGTGCGGCTACACCTTC	CANITGCGYTF
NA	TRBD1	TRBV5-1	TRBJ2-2	TGCGCCAGCAGCGAGACAGGGAGAGACACCGGGGAGCTGTTTTTT	CASSETGRDTGELFF
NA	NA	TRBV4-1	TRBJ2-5	TGCGCCAGCAGCCAAGGACATCTCCAAGAGACCCAGTACTTC	CASSQGHLQETQYF
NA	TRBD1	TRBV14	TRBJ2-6	TGTGCCAGCAGCCCCGGAGGACAGGGACGCTCTGGGGCCAACGTCCTGACTTTC	CASSPGGQGRSGANVLTF
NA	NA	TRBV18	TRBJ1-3	TGTGCCAGCTCGTCGCAAGAGGTCTCTGGAAACACCATATATTTT	CASSSQEVSGNTIYF
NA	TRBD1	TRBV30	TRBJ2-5	TGTGCCTGGCTGAAGGGGACAGCCCAAGAGACCCAGTACTTC	CAWLKGTAQETQYF
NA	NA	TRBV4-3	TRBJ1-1	TGCGCCAGCAGCCAAGAGGGATCGGGGACTGAAGCTTTCTTT	CASSQEGSGTEAFF
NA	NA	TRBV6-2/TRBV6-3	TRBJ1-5	TGTGCCAGCAGCCGGGCCACGCGAGTACGTAATCAGCCCCAGCATTTT	CASSRATRVRNQPQHF
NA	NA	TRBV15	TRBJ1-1	TGTGCCACCAATCTACAGCTGAACACTGAAGCTTTCTTT	CATNLQLNTEAFF
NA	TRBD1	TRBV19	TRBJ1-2	TGTGCCAGTAGACCGACAGGGGGCTTGTTTGATGGCTACACCTTC	CASRPTGGLFDGYTF
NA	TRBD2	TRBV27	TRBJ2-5	TGTGCCAGCAGTGAACTAGCGGCCCAAGAGACCCAGTACTTC	CASSELAAQETQYF
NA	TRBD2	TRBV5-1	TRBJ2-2	TGCGCCAGCAGCCCTACTACTAGCGGGGGGATCGCCGGGGAGCTGTTTTTT	CASSPTTSGGIAGELFF
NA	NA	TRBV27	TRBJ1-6	TGTGCCAGCAGTTCGGGAGATTATTCACCCCTCCACTTT	CASSSGDYSPLHF
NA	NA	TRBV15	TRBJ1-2	TGTGCCACCAGCAGAGATGGGCAGGGGATCTATGGCTACACCTTC	CATSRDGQGIYGYTF
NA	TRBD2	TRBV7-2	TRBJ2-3	TGTGCCAGCAGCTCCGGACTAGCGGGGCGAGATACGCAGTATTTT	CASSSGLAGRDTQYF
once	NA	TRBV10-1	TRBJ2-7	TGCGCCAGCGGGAGGGGGAGGGGTTGGGACGAGCAGTACTTC	CASGRGRGWDEQYF
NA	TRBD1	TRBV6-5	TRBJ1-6	TGTGCCAGCAGTTACAGCGGGACAGGGCGTTCACCCCTCCACTTT	CASSYSGTGRSPLHF
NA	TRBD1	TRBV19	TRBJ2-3	TGTGCCACCCTCCGGGACAGAGGGGGAAGCACAGATACGCAGTATTTT	CATLRDRGGSTDTQYF
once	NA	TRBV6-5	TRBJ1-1	TGTGCCAGCACCCCGGGAGTTAAGGGCACTGAAGCTTTCTTT	CASTPGVKGTEAFF
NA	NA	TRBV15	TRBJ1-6	TGTGCCACCAGCAGGAGCGCGCGGTCACCCCTCCACTTT	CATSRSARSPLHF
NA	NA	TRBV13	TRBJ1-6	TGTGCCAGCAGCTTACGGCCTGCACAGGAGGGGTTTTATAATTCACCCCTCCACTTT	CASSLRPAQEGFYNSPLHF
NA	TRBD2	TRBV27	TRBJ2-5	TGTGCCAGCAGTCGATTATCCCCCAGGAGTAGCGGGGGACAAGAGACCCAGTACTTC	CASSRLSPRSSGGQETQYF
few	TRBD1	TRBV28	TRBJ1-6	TGTGCCAGCAGTACTCCGGGACAGTTTAATTCACCCCTCCACTTT	CASSTPGQFNSPLHF
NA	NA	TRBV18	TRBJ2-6	TGTGCCAGCTCACCCGGCGGCGGGGCCAACGTCCTGACTTTC	CASSPGGGANVLTF
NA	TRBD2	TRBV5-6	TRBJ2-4	TGTGCCAGCAGCTTGGTTCGGGGGGACATTCAGTACTTC	CASSLVRGDIQYF
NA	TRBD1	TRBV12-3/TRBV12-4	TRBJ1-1	TGTGCCAGCACCAGAGGGGGCCCAGCTTTCTTT	CASTRGGPAFF
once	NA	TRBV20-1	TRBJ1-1	TGCAGTGCCCCACAGAACACTGAAGCTTTCTTT	CSAPQNTEAFF
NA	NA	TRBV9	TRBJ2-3	TGTGCCAGCAGCCCGTGGACTGGGAACACAGATACGCAGTATTTT	CASSPWTGNTDTQYF
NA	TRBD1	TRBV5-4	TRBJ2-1	TGTGCCAGCAGCCCGGGACAGGGTACGGATGAGCAGTTCTTC	CASSPGQGTDEQFF
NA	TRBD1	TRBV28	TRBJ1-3	TGTGCCAGCAGAGATACTCCGGGACAGGGGCGAAACACCATATATTTT	CASRDTPGQGRNTIYF
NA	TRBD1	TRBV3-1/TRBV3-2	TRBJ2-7	TGTGCCAGCATCGGCGGCGGGACAGGGGGCTACGAGCAGTACTTC	CASIGGGTGGYEQYF
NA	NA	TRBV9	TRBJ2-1	TGTGCCAGCAGCGTAGGAGGGTCCAGGGGTCGAGGGAATGAGCAGTTCTTC	CASSVGGSRGRGNEQFF
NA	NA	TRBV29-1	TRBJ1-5	TGCAGCGTTGAACCGGGGTTGGGTCAGCCCCAGCATTTT	CSVEPGLGQPQHF
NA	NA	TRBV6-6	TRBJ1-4	TGTGCCAGCAGCCAGCGGGGTGAAAAACTGTTTTTT	CASSQRGEKLFF
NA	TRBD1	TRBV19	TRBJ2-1	TGTGCCAGTAGTATAGGGACAGGGGGGATAAATGAGCAGTTCTTC	CASSIGTGGINEQFF
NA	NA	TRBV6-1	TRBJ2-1	TGTGCCAGCAGTGGGGTCGAGTGGGGGGGCTTCGGTGAGCAGTTCTTC	CASSGVEWGGFGEQFF
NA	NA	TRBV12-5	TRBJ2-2	TGTGCTAGTGGTCTAGCCCTAGGGGGATCAGGGCCGACGAACACCGGGGAGCTGTTTTTT	CASGLALGGSGPTNTGELFF
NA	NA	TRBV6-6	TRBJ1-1	TGTGCCAGCAGTTACCTATCTATGAACACTGAAGCTTTCTTT	CASSYLSMNTEAFF
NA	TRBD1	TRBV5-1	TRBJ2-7	TGCGCCAGCAGCCCTAGACAGGGGGCTTGGGAGCAGTACTTC	CASSPRQGAWEQYF
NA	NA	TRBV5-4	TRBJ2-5	TGTGCCAGCAGCCCGCCGAGAGAAGAGACCCAGTACTTC	CASSPPREETQYF
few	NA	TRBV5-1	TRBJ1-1	TGCGCCAGCAGCTCCGCAGGGTTGAACACTGAAGCTTTCTTT	CASSSAGLNTEAFF
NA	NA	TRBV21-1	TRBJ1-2	TGTGCCAGCAGCAAAGGGCCTAGGCCCTCTAGTGGCTACACCTTC	CASSKGPRPSSGYTF
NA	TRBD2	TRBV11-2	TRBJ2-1	TGTGCCAGCAGCTTAGCGCGGGGGGGCCGGGGTGAGCAGTTCTTC	CASSLARGGRGEQFF
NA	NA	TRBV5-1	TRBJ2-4	TGCGCCAGCAGCTTGGATCCGCGGTCAGCCAAAAACATTCAGTACTTC	CASSLDPRSAKNIQYF
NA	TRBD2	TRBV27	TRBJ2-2	TGTGCCAGCAGTTTCGGGAGCGGGGGGGCCTCCGGGGAGCTGTTTTTT	CASSFGSGGASGELFF
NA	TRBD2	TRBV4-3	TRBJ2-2	TGCGCCAGCAGCCAAGATCGCCAGCGGGGGGCCGGCGGGGAGCTGTTTTTT	CASSQDRQRGAGGELFF
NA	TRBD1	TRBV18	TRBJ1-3	TGTGCCAGCTCTCCCGGACAGGGGAACGGAAACACCATATATTTT	CASSPGQGNGNTIYF
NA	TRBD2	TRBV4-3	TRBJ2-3	TGCGCCAGCAGCCAGGGGGACTATCTAAATACGCAGTATTTT	CASSQGDYLNTQYF
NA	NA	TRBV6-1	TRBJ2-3	TGTGCCAGCAGTGGACGAAGAAGAATGACAGGAGCAGATACGCAGTATTTT	CASSGRRRMTGADTQYF
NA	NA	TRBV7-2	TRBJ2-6	TGTGCCAGCAGCTTAGGTCCTGGCGGGGCCAACGTCCTGACTTTC	CASSLGPGGANVLTF